The next 23 T cell receptor beta chains were all read from a single sample in a study of cytomegalovirus exposure and HLA in healthy donors. Primers: 60 Vbeta forward and 13 Jbeta reverse. Sequenced by immunoSEQ multiplex PCR; TCRdb stores in-frame clones only, minus some. The sample has tens of thousands of clones, 65% to 80% seen once. Sequencing used PBMCs. The receptors here all came from a man between 25 and 39 years old in good health and CMV-seronegative.

V and J are TRBV4-1 and TRBJ1-2; D gene uncertain. Trimming took off 0 bases at V and 2 bases at J, with 7 bases between the two ends. Germline values: CDR1 MGHRA, CDR2 YSYEKL. This CDR3 comprises 14 residues. The CDR3 is CASSQDPGNYGYTF. The CDR3, as DNA: TGCGCCAGCAGCCAAGATCCGGGGAACTATGGCTACACCTTC.

The chain employs TRBV19 and TRBJ1-2; the D is unclear. V lost 4 bases and J 5 bases, leaving 11 bases between the germline ends. Germline values: CDR1 LNHDA, CDR2 SQIVND (reference sequence). The CDR3 sequence is 13 residues long. As DNA, the CDR3 is TGTGCCAGTAGTAGGCCCGGGTCTTATGGCTACACCTTC. This encodes CASSRPGSYGYTF.

The rearrangement joins TRBV13 to TRBJ1-2, with D maybe TRBD1 (5 bases). The CDR3 has 12 residues. With 5 bases removed from V and 5 bases from J, the gap between germline ends came to 9 bases. Germline-derived CDR1 and CDR2 are PRHDT and FYEKMQ (reference sequence). The CDR3 loop is CASSPRGYGYTF. The CDR3 region has the DNA TGTGCCAGCAGCCCCCGGGGGTATGGCTACACCTTC. Full variable domain (remainder filled in from reference TRBV13 and TRBJ1-2): AAGVIQSPRHLIKEKRETATLKCYPIPRHDTVYWYQQGPGQDPQFLISFYEKMQSDKGSIPDRFSAQQFSDYHSELNMSSLELGDSALYFCASSPRGYGYTFGSGTRLTVV.

The chain couples TRBV5-4 to TRBJ1-2, with D hard to call. The CDR3 runs to 15 residues. Trimming removed 2 bases from V and 0 bases from J, with 11 bases in between. In germline, CDR1 is SGHNT, CDR2 YYREEE (reference sequence). DNA for the CDR3: TGTGCCAGCAGCTTATTTACCTCAGCTAACTATGGCTACACCTTC. Its protein is CASSLFTSANYGYTF.

This chain uses TRBV28 with TRBJ2-2; 9 nucleotides match TRBD1. Germline values: CDR1 MDHEN, CDR2 SYDVKM. Trimming cost V 4 bases and J 7 bases; bases outside gene matches: 16. CDR3 size: 18 residues. The CDR3 reads CASSYPLGQGKEGGELFF. The CDR3 DNA sequence: TGTGCCAGCAGTTACCCCCTGGGACAGGGTAAAGAGGGCGGGGAGCTGTTTTTT. The variable domain in full, completed from reference TRBV28 and TRBJ2-2, reads DVKVTQSSRYLVKRTGEKVFLECVQDMDHENMFWYRQDPGLGLRLIYFSYDVKMKEKGDIPEGYSVSREKKERFSLILESASTNQTSMYLCASSYPLGQGKEGGELFFGEGSRLTVL.

The V gene is TRBV19, the J gene TRBJ1-3; D is perhaps TRBD1 (5 bases). This CDR3 is 14 amino acids long. The V end lost 3 bases, the J end lost 2 bases, and 8 bases lay between the germline ends. The V gene's germline CDR1 is LNHDA and CDR2 SQIVND (reference sequence). The CDR3 DNA reads as TGTGCCAGTAGTATCGCAGGGCCTGGAAACACCATATATTTT. It yields the protein CASSIAGPGNTIYF.

V is TRBV27 and J is TRBJ1-2; 8 bases match TRBD1. Looked up from germline, CDR1 is MNHEY and CDR2 is SMNVEV (reference sequence). The CDR3 totals 12 residues. Trimming cost V 6 bases and J 4 bases; bases outside gene matches: 1. The CDR3 protein is CASRTGAYGYTF. CDR3 bases: TGTGCCAGCAGGACAGGGGCCTATGGCTACACCTTC.

The rearrangement links TRBV29-1 to TRBJ1-3; D gene unclear. V was trimmed by 3 bases and J by 3 bases, leaving 9 bases between them. Germline assignment: CDR1 SQVTM and CDR2 ANQGSEA. This CDR3 is 13 amino acids long. CDR3 residues: CSVDPGNGNTIYF. The CDR3 DNA follows: TGCAGCGTTGATCCCGGGAATGGAAACACCATATATTTT.

The V gene is TRBV6-1, the J gene TRBJ1-2, with TRBD1 matching 8 bases. V was clipped by 3 bases and J by 8 bases; unmatched bases: 5. This CDR3 is 13 amino acids long. CDR1 MNHNS and CDR2 SASEGT come from the germline V gene. The CDR3 DNA reads TGTGCCAGCAGTGAGAAGGACAGGGAAGGCTACACCTTC. Translated: CASSEKDREGYTF.

The chain recombines TRBV13 with TRBJ1-3, with 7 bases fitting TRBD1. Trimming at V came to 4 bases and at J to 5 bases, leaving 8 bases not matched to a gene. The CDR3 has 15 amino acids. Germline CDR1 reads PRHDT; CDR2 reads FYEKMQ (reference sequence). CDR3 sequence reads: CASSSRQGGRNTIYF. DNA of the CDR3: TGTGCCAGCAGCTCGCGACAGGGTGGTCGAAACACCATATATTTT.

The rearrangement uses TRBV19 and TRBJ1-1; tentative D call: TRBD1 (5 bases). V was trimmed by 2 bases and J by 6 bases, leaving 19 bases between them. CDR1 LNHDA and CDR2 SQIVND come from the germline V gene (reference sequence). This CDR3 comprises 16 residues. In DNA, the CDR3 is TGTGCCAGTAGTATATTGGGTCCGGGGGTTCCCTCTGAAGCTTTCTTT. Translation: CASSILGPGVPSEAFF.

This clone was counted once. The chain links TRBV5-1 to TRBJ1-2; the D is unclear. V was clipped by 3 bases and J by 3 bases, with 12 bases between them. This CDR3 has 14 residues. Germline assignment: CDR1 SGHRS and CDR2 YFSETQ. CDR3 nucleotide sequence: TGCGCCAGCAGCTCGGGGTCGAAGGACTATGGCTACACCTTC. Translated, it gives CASSSGSKDYGYTF.

V gene TRBV7-2 combines with J gene TRBJ1-1; D is unresolved. Per germline, CDR1 SGHTA and CDR2 FQGNSA. CDR3 length equals 14 residues. Trimming stripped 5 bases from V and 5 bases from J, with 15 bases between. The CDR3 protein is CASSQVNLRTEAFF. The CDR3 DNA is TGTGCCAGCAGCCAAGTCAACCTCAGGACTGAAGCTTTCTTT.

The V and J genes are TRBV7-9 and TRBJ2-1; 7 nucleotides agree with TRBD2. Germline loops: CDR1 SEHNR, CDR2 FQNEAQ (reference sequence). The CDR3 loop spans 17 amino acids. The V segment lost 1 base and the J segment 4 bases; nucleotides outside the gene matches: 10. CDR3: CASSLGPGGITYNEQFF. CDR3 sequence (DNA): TGTGCCAGCAGCTTAGGTCCGGGGGGAATTACTTACAATGAGCAGTTCTTC.

The count of this clone is one. The chain is built from TRBV28 and TRBJ1-1, with D perhaps matching TRBD1 (5 bases). The CDR3 runs 12 residues. Germline V CDR1 and CDR2: MDHEN, SYDVKM. Deletions cut 4 bases from V and 4 bases from J, with 7 bases between. CDR3: CASSWGGTEAFF. CDR3 DNA sequence: TGTGCCAGCAGTTGGGGGGGCACTGAAGCTTTCTTT.

This clone showed up just a few times. The chain combines TRBV28 with TRBJ2-5; TRBD1 agrees at 8 bases. The CDR3 is 16 residues long. CDR1 MDHEN and CDR2 SYDVKM come from the germline V gene. V shed 7 bases and J 7 bases; nucleotides not matched to a gene: 17. The CDR3 sequence: CASTFIARGRIGTQYF. In DNA form, the CDR3 reads TGTGCCAGCACCTTTATTGCCAGGGGGCGCATCGGGACCCAGTACTTC.

This sequence joins TRBV19 and TRBJ1-5; perhaps TRBD1 as D (5 bases). V lost 6 bases and J 5 bases, leaving 14 bases between the germline ends. The germline V gene encodes CDR1 LNHDA and CDR2 SQIVND (reference sequence). CDR3 length equals 14 residues. This CDR3 is CASRTLQGDQPQHF. CDR3 sequence (DNA): TGTGCCAGTAGGACGCTTCAGGGTGATCAGCCCCAGCATTTT.

This rearrangement joins TRBV19 to TRBJ1-6, with 8 positions matching TRBD1. The junction had 7 bases not matched to a gene; V was cut back by 5 bases and J by 4 bases. In germline, CDR1 is LNHDA, CDR2 SQIVND (reference sequence). CDR3 length: 16 amino acids. CDR3 sequence (DNA): TGTGCCAGTAGTTTACAGGGGGTAAGGTATAATTCACCCCTCCACTTT. It specifies CASSLQGVRYNSPLHF.

The V and J genes are TRBV6-5 and TRBJ2-3; no reliable D call. Germline CDR1 reads MNHEY; CDR2 reads SVGAGI. The CDR3 is 15 amino acids. V was clipped by 6 bases and J by 4 bases, with 17 bases between them. CDR3: CASSPKTGYADTQYF. CDR3 DNA sequence: TGTGCCAGCAGCCCCAAAACCGGGTACGCAGATACGCAGTATTTT.

The rearrangement links TRBV6-6 to TRBJ2-2, with a weak D call TRBD2 (6 bases). Trimming took off 8 bases at V and 4 bases at J, with 14 bases between the two ends. Germline CDR1 and CDR2: MNHNY and SVGAGI (reference sequence). The CDR3 has 14 residues. The CDR3 DNA sequence: TGTGCCAGCTGTACCGGGGGTGGCACCGGGGAGCTGTTTTTT. Protein product: CASCTGGGTGELFF.

The chain combines TRBV27 with TRBJ1-2; D remains ambiguous. V lost 5 bases and J lost 5, with 15 bases in between. The V gene's germline CDR1 is MNHEY and CDR2 SMNVEV (reference sequence). The CDR3 contains 14 residues. The CDR3: CASSPTGVWYGYTF. The CDR3 bases are TGTGCCAGCAGTCCGACCGGGGTGTGGTATGGCTACACCTTC.

The chain is built from TRBV6-1 and TRBJ2-7; 8 bases match TRBD1. This CDR3 region has 14 residues. Germline values: CDR1 MNHNS, CDR2 SASEGT. Trimming at V came to 3 bases and at J to 3 bases, leaving 4 bases not matched to a gene. The chain's CDR3 is CASSDWTGIYEQYF. CDR3 nucleotide sequence: TGTGCCAGCAGTGACTGGACAGGGATCTACGAGCAGTACTTC.

This chain uses TRBV5-1 with TRBJ2-4, with D tentatively TRBD1 (6 bases). The germline gives CDR1 SGHRS, CDR2 YFSETQ. Trimming cost V 0 bases and J 6 bases, with 10 bases left between them. This CDR3 has 14 residues. The CDR3 is CASSLDRERNIQYF. Here the CDR3 DNA reads TGCGCCAGCAGCTTGGACAGGGAGAGAAACATTCAGTACTTC.